This TCR beta chain came from a study of blood T cell repertoires in COVID-19. Across the whole study: Donors in the United States, Italy and Spain gave samples during acute or convalescent COVID-19. Sample material is recorded as cDNA or gDNA derived from T cells, B-cell-depleted T cells, or PBMCs.

Produced via immunoSEQ multiplex PCR; TCRdb's table is partial and in-frame only. This table holds about 140,000 clones, about three quarters found once. The germline V gene encodes CDR1 LNHDA and CDR2 SQIVND (reference sequence). The V and J ends lost 7 bases and 3 bases respectively, with 15 bases between them. The CDR3 has 15 residues. This sequence joins TRBV19 and TRBJ2-2; possible D gene TRBD1, 6 bases. Sequenced sample: peripheral blood. The receptor comes from a woman aged 50 to 60 with active or convalescent COVID-19. Here the CDR3 reads CASITSQGYTGELFF. The CDR3 DNA is TGTGCCAGTATCACATCCCAGGGGTACACCGGGGAGCTGTTTTTT.